These 30 T cell receptor beta chains originate from one sample sequenced in a study of blood T cell repertoires in COVID-19. Only in-frame clones appear in the TCRdb table, and some are missing; sequencing was by immunoSEQ multiplex PCR. The sample includes about 60,000 clones, about 82% seen only once; the top ten take 15% to 20%. The sequencing sample was made of peripheral blood. These receptors were obtained from a human donor in a cohort sampled during active COVID-19.

CDR3 nucleotide sequence: TGCGCCAGCAGCCTGGGACTCGCGAACACTGAAGCTTTCTTT. Translating it yields CASSLGLANTEAFF. V is TRBV4-3 and J is TRBJ1-1; tentatively, D is TRBD1 (5 bases). The germline V and J ends were trimmed by 4 bases and 1 base, with 10 bases remaining between them. The CDR3 sequence is 14 residues long. CDR1 and CDR2 from the germline V gene are LGHNA and YSLEER.

The chain combines TRBV4-3 with TRBJ1-2; D gene ambiguous. CDR3 length equals 16 residues. Trimming shortened V by 1 base and J by 4 bases, and 16 bases separated the two germline ends. The germline V gene has CDR1 LGHNA and CDR2 YSLEER. CDR3 DNA sequence: TGCGCCAGCAGCCAAGTACGGGGAGAGCGCTCCTATGGCTACACCTTC. This sequence encodes CASSQVRGERSYGYTF.

The V and J genes are TRBV7-2 and TRBJ2-2, with D possibly being TRBD1 (6 bases). The V gene's germline CDR1 is SGHTA and CDR2 FQGNSA. CDR3 length: 16 amino acids. The V gene lost 5 bases and the J gene lost 2 bases, with 15 bases spanning the gap. The CDR3 sequence: CASSQQGMSNTGELFF. The DNA of the CDR3 is TGTGCCAGCAGCCAACAGGGTATGAGTAACACCGGGGAGCTGTTTTTT.

The chain employs TRBV11-2 and TRBJ1-4; D remains ambiguous. The CDR3 sequence is 14 residues long. Germline CDR1 is SGHAT and CDR2 is FQNNGV. V was pared by 2 bases and J by 7 bases, with 11 bases between. The CDR3 region has the DNA TGTGCCAGCAGCTTAACCCCCGCGAGTGAAAAACTGTTTTTT. This gives the protein CASSLTPASEKLFF.

The chain is built from TRBV11-2 and TRBJ2-5; 9 positions match TRBD1. The CDR3 extends over 17 amino acids. Germline CDR1 reads SGHAT; CDR2 reads FQNNGV. The V and J ends lost 6 bases and 7 bases, in that order; junction bases with no gene match: 18. The CDR3 here is CASSRSDRDREIGTQYF. The CDR3 region has the DNA TGTGCCAGCAGTCGTTCCGACCGGGACAGGGAGATTGGGACCCAGTACTTC.

The J gene is TRBJ2-5, the V gene TRBV3-1 (or the pseudogene TRBV3-2); 8 bases line up with TRBD1. Trimming removed 4 bases from V and 0 bases from J; junction bases left unmatched: 4. Germline values: CDR1 LGHDT, CDR2 YNNKEL (reference sequence). The CDR3 consists of 15 residues. DNA of the CDR3: TGTGCCAGCAGCCGTCTGGGACAGGACCAAGAGACCCAGTACTTC. Its translation is CASSRLGQDQETQYF.

Remarks on this clone: Other DNA sequences in the same sample also yield this CDR3. This chain links TRBV12-3 or TRBV12-4 with TRBJ2-7; TRBD1 matches at 7 bases. The CDR3 sequence is 13 residues long. With V trimmed by 5 bases and J by 0 bases, 1 base remained unmatched. For the CDR3, the DNA is TGTGCCAGCAGTAGGGACAGCTCCTACGAGCAGTACTTC. Protein sequence: CASSRDSSYEQYF.

The chain is built from TRBV19 and TRBJ2-2, with TRBD1 as a possible D gene (6 bases). Germline CDR1 LNHDA, CDR2 SQIVND (reference sequence). The ends were cut back, 7 bases at V and 4 bases at J, with 13 bases in the middle. There are 14 residues in the CDR3. CDR3 coding DNA: TGTGCCAGTACCTATGAGGGGGTCACCGGGGAGCTGTTTTTT. Its protein is CASTYEGVTGELFF. Drawing the rest from reference TRBV19 and TRBJ2-2, the complete variable domain is DGGITQSPKYLFRKEGQNVTLSCEQNLNHDAMYWYRQDPGQGLRLIYYSQIVNDFQKGDIAEGYSVSREKKESFPLTVTSAQKNPTAFYLCASTYEGVTGELFFGEGSRLTVL.

V and J are TRBV11-2 and TRBJ1-2, with D perhaps matching TRBD1 (6 bases). CDR1 is SGHAT, CDR2 FQNNGV, per germline. The length of the CDR3 is 15 residues. The ends were cut back, 5 bases at V and 6 bases at J, with 19 bases in the middle. This CDR3 is CASSLNREATNGYTF. The DNA for the CDR3 is TGTGCCAGCAGCCTCAACAGGGAAGCTACGAATGGCTACACCTTC. Filled out from reference TRBV11-2 and TRBJ1-2, the complete variable domain reads EAGVAQSPRYKIIEKRQSVAFWCNPISGHATLYWYQQILGQGPKLLIQFQNNGVVDDSQLPKDRFSAERLKGVDSTLKIQPAKLEDSAVYLCASSLNREATNGYTFGSGTRLTVV.

The chain joins TRBV7-9 to TRBJ1-1, with 7 bases identical to TRBD1. After removal of 0 bases from V and 5 bases from J, the junction contained 3 bases not matched to a gene. This CDR3 region has 14 residues. Germline V gene lookup returns CDR1 SEHNR and CDR2 FQNEAQ (reference sequence). CDR3 bases: TGTGCCAGCAGCTTAGCCGGGACAGCAACTGAAGCTTTCTTT. Protein: CASSLAGTATEAFF.

V usage is TRBV7-2 and J usage is TRBJ1-2; a weak D match, TRBD1 (6 bases). The CDR3 spans 15 residues. V was clipped by 3 bases and J by 7 bases, with 18 bases between them. CDR1 SGHTA and CDR2 FQGNSA come from the germline V gene. The CDR3 is CASSFQGTVRAGYTF. DNA for the CDR3: TGTGCCAGCAGCTTTCAGGGGACGGTTCGTGCTGGCTACACCTTC.

J is TRBJ2-7 and V is TRBV10-1; D unresolved. V lost 1 base and J lost 6, with 4 bases in between. The CDR3 covers 11 residues. In germline, CDR1 is WNHNN, CDR2 SYGVQD (reference sequence). CDR3 sequence (DNA): TGCGCCAGCAGTGAGTTTAGCGAGCAGTACTTC. Translating it yields CASSEFSEQYF.

This chain joins TRBV4-2 and TRBJ1-2; D unclear. Trimming left V 0 bases short and J 2 bases short, with 7 bases between. Germline values: CDR1 LGHNA, CDR2 YNFKEQ. The CDR3 sequence is 14 residues long. Here the CDR3 reads CASSQDQTNYGYTF. The CDR3 DNA sequence: TGTGCCAGCAGCCAAGACCAGACAAACTATGGCTACACCTTC.

The rearrangement joins TRBV19 to TRBJ2-2, with D possibly being TRBD1 (6 bases). Germline V gene lookup returns CDR1 LNHDA and CDR2 SQIVND (reference sequence). The V and J ends lost 5 bases and 1 base respectively, with 8 bases between them. The CDR3 is 14 residues long. Written as DNA, the CDR3 is TGTGCCAGTAGTGAGGGGGTGAACACCGGGGAGCTGTTTTTT. This sequence encodes CASSEGVNTGELFF.

This clone has a single count. This chain uses TRBV21-1 with TRBJ1-2. TRBV21-1 is a known pseudogene. The CDR3 has 10 residues. The CDR3 loop reads CATRAYGYTF. In DNA form, the CDR3 reads TGTGCCACCCGAGCCTATGGCTACACCTTC.

V gene TRBV4-3 combines with J gene TRBJ2-1, with TRBD2 identical over 9 bases. Losses at the gene ends were 3 bases for V and 3 bases for J; bases not matched to a gene: 9. The CDR3 is 17 residues long. Germline V lookup: CDR1 LGHNA, CDR2 YSLEER. The CDR3 is CASSHRSGGIDYNEQFF. As DNA, the CDR3 is TGCGCCAGCAGCCATCGGAGCGGGGGGATAGACTACAATGAGCAGTTCTTC.

The table lists this clone with a few counts. This chain connects TRBV7-9 to TRBJ1-6; a possible D gene is TRBD1 (5 bases). Trimming pared 1 base from V and 7 bases from J, leaving 11 bases between. CDR3 length: 15 amino acids. Per germline, CDR1 SEHNR and CDR2 FQNEAQ (reference sequence). The DNA of the CDR3 is TGTGCCAGCAGCTTAGGGGGGAGGGCGAATTCACCCCTCCACTTT. Translation: CASSLGGRANSPLHF.

The V gene is TRBV7-2, the J gene TRBJ2-5; TRBD2 agrees at 7 bases. J gave up 5 bases and V 3 bases, and 6 bases lay outside the gene matches. The germline V gene has CDR1 SGHTA and CDR2 FQGNSA. The CDR3 contains 14 residues. Written as DNA, the CDR3 is TGTGCCAGCAGCTTTCCGGGGGGATGGGAGACCCAGTACTTC. Residues: CASSFPGGWETQYF.

The rearrangement joins TRBV6-6 to TRBJ1-5; D unresolved. Germline CDR1 is MNHNY and CDR2 is SVGAGI (reference sequence). Trimming left V 6 bases short and J 3 bases short, with 9 bases between. The CDR3 has 13 amino acids. CDR3 loop: CASSTQSNQPQHF. The CDR3 DNA reads as TGTGCCAGCAGCACCCAGTCCAATCAGCCCCAGCATTTT.

This chain joins TRBV7-2 and TRBJ2-3, with D possibly TRBD2 on 7 matching bases. CDR3 size: 15 residues. Deletions cut 5 bases from V and 6 bases from J, with 18 bases between. Per germline, CDR1 SGHTA and CDR2 FQGNSA. DNA of the CDR3: TGTGCCAGCAGCCCCCTAGGGGGGGCCGGGGATACGCAGTATTTT. Protein product: CASSPLGGAGDTQYF.

V gene TRBV10-2 combines with J gene TRBJ2-1; TRBD2 agrees at 11 bases. The J segment lost 4 bases and the V segment lost 8 bases, leaving 4 bases of the junction unmatched. CDR1 is WSHSY, CDR2 SAAADI, per germline. This CDR3 comprises 14 residues. The CDR3 sequence is CASQLAGVYNEQFF. The CDR3 DNA reads TGCGCCAGCCAACTAGCGGGGGTGTACAATGAGCAGTTCTTC.

The chain combines TRBV3-1 (or the pseudogene TRBV3-2) with TRBJ2-5; 10 bases agree with TRBD2. CDR1 LGHDT and CDR2 YNNKEL come from the germline V gene (reference sequence). After removal of 2 bases from V and 4 bases from J, the junction contained 7 bases not matched to a gene. The CDR3 runs to 16 residues. The CDR3 DNA is TGTGCCAGCAGCCAACAAGCGGGGGGGCAGGGAGAGACCCAGTACTTC. It encodes CASSQQAGGQGETQYF.

V and J are TRBV4-1 and TRBJ2-2, with D unclear. Germline values: CDR1 MGHRA, CDR2 YSYEKL. The CDR3 runs to 13 residues. The V end was cut by 2 bases, the J end by 4 bases, with 5 bases between. CDR3 DNA: TGCGCCAGCAGCCAAAGCCTCACCGGGGAGCTGTTTTTT. Protein: CASSQSLTGELFF.

The genes are TRBV19 and TRBJ2-1; a weak D match, TRBD2 (5 bases). The CDR3 contains 17 residues. Germline CDR1 reads LNHDA; CDR2 reads SQIVND (reference sequence). With 5 bases removed from V and 6 bases from J, the gap between germline ends came to 23 bases. The CDR3 nucleotides are TGTGCCAGTAGTCCCCCCCCTCCGGGATCCAGGACCAATGAGCAGTTCTTC. It specifies CASSPPPPGSRTNEQFF.

This clone was found once. The gene calls are TRBV5-6 and TRBJ2-5; 8 nucleotides match TRBD2. From germline, CDR1 is SGHDT and CDR2 YYEEEE. Unmatched junction bases numbered 9, after V lost 4 bases and J lost 1 base. The CDR3 totals 16 residues. Here the CDR3 reads CASSPTPSGFQETQYF. The DNA for the CDR3 is TGTGCCAGCAGCCCAACGCCTAGCGGGTTCCAAGAGACCCAGTACTTC.

The count of this clone is one. The chain combines TRBV7-2 with TRBJ2-7; D is unresolved. Germline V gene lookup returns CDR1 SGHTA and CDR2 FQGNSA. V gave up 5 bases and J gave up 3 bases, with 17 bases separating them. There are 15 residues in the CDR3. CDR3 DNA sequence: TGTGCCAGCAGCCTCGTCGGGTCCCAGATCTACGAGCAGTACTTC. It yields the protein CASSLVGSQIYEQYF.

The V gene is TRBV5-6, the J gene TRBJ1-2; possible D gene TRBD1, 5 bases. The CDR3 totals 14 residues. V was pared by 0 bases and J by 8 bases, with 14 bases between. CDR1 is SGHDT and CDR2 is YYEEEE in the germline V gene. CDR3 nucleotides: TGTGCCAGCAGCTTGGATGGAGGGGTTTTGGGCTACACCTTC. Encoded protein: CASSLDGGVLGYTF.

This chain links TRBV7-6 with TRBJ2-5; 10 bases fit TRBD1. From germline, CDR1 is SGHVS and CDR2 FNYEAQ. This CDR3 comprises 15 residues. V shed 6 bases and J 0 bases; nucleotides not matched to a gene: 4. For the CDR3, the DNA is TGTGCCAGCAGGACCGGGACAGGGGACCAAGAGACCCAGTACTTC. Translating gives CASRTGTGDQETQYF.

The V gene is TRBV12-3 or TRBV12-4, the J gene TRBJ1-2; D is unclear. The V gene lost 6 bases and the J gene lost 5 bases, with 10 bases spanning the gap. This CDR3 spans 12 amino acids. DNA of the CDR3: TGTGCCAGCAGCCTTACAGTTTATGGCTACACCTTC. This sequence encodes CASSLTVYGYTF.

Written as DNA, the CDR3 is TGTGCCAGCAGCCTATTGGGACTATACAATGAGCAGTTCTTC. Residues: CASSLLGLYNEQFF. This chain connects TRBV3-1 (or the pseudogene TRBV3-2) to TRBJ2-1, with 7 bases identical to TRBD2. The J segment lost 4 bases and the V segment lost 4 bases, leaving 4 bases of the junction unmatched. The CDR3 has 14 amino acids. CDR1 LGHDT and CDR2 YNNKEL come from the germline V gene (reference sequence).